The 26 T cell receptor beta chains presented below share a single source sample, sequenced in a study of T cells in Graves' hyperthyroidism and ophthalmopathy. TCR beta CDR3 sequences were amplified from RNA transcripts. The HTBI set primed first-round TCR CDR3 RT-PCR. TCRdb reprocessed the multiplex PCR reads with MiXCR, giving one entry per CDR3 protein. The data show some 490,000 distinct CDR3 sequences, about 15% seen once. The sample taken for sequencing was blood. The source is a woman under 40 with Graves' ophthalmopathy.

Many counts were recorded for this clonotype. This chain joins TRBV18 and TRBJ1-1; no clear D. V lost 3 bases to trimming and J lost 6 bases, with 8 bases between them. This CDR3 contains 12 residues. The germline gives CDR1 KGHSH, CDR2 LQKENI. The CDR3 DNA is TGTGCCAGCTCACCTCTGGGCTCTGAAGCTTTCTTT. Its protein is CASSPLGSEAFF.

There are a few counts of this clonotype. V is TRBV7-3 and J is TRBJ2-7; D may be TRBD1 or TRBD2 (5 bases each). Germline V gene lookup returns CDR1 SGHTA and CDR2 FQGTGA. V was trimmed by 3 bases and J by 3 bases, leaving 15 bases between them. The CDR3 runs 15 residues. The CDR3 loop reads CASSLGDPVSYEQYF. CDR3 bases: TGTGCCAGCAGCTTGGGGGACCCTGTCAGCTACGAGCAGTACTTC.

This clonotype was seen just once. Here the CDR3 reads CSASRAGRTTDTQYF. CDR3 DNA: TGCAGTGCTAGTAGAGCGGGACGGACCACAGATACGCAGTATTTT. This chain links TRBV20-1 with TRBJ2-3, with 7 bases aligning to TRBD2. With V trimmed by 3 bases and J by 2 bases, 8 bases remained unmatched. Germline V lookup: CDR1 DFQATT, CDR2 SNEGSKA (reference sequence). The CDR3 contains 15 residues.

This clonotype was observed a handful of times. CDR3 nucleotide sequence: TGTGCCAGCAGCTTAGAACCAGGGAACTACAATGAGCAGTTCTTC. Translation: CASSLEPGNYNEQFF. V and J are TRBV11-3 and TRBJ2-1; TRBD1 might be the D (5 bases). Per the germline V gene, CDR1 is SGHNT and CDR2 is YENEEA. The CDR3 has 15 residues. The ends were cut back, 0 bases at V and 3 bases at J, with 9 bases in the middle.

This clonotype was seen a handful of times. The genes are TRBV29-1 and TRBJ1-2; TRBD1 is a possible D gene (6 bases). The V gene lost 1 base and the J gene lost 10 bases, with 10 bases spanning the gap. Germline CDR1 SQVTM, CDR2 ANQGSEA. This CDR3 has 11 amino acids. CDR3 residues: CSVEVQGIYTF. CDR3 in DNA: TGCAGCGTTGAAGTTCAGGGGATCTACACCTTC. The complete variable domain, with remaining parts taken from reference TRBV29-1 and TRBJ1-2, reads SAVISQKPSRDICQRGTSLTIQCQVDSQVTMMFWYRQQPGQSLTLIATANQGSEATYESGFVIDKFPISRPNLTFSTLTVSNMSPEDSSIYLCSVEVQGIYTFGSGTRLTVV.

This clonotype appeared many times. The chain uses TRBV15 and TRBJ1-1; D is undetermined. Germline lookup yields CDR1 LNHNV and CDR2 YYDKDF (reference sequence). There are 16 residues in the CDR3. V was cut by 3 bases and J by 4 bases, with 18 bases left in between. DNA for the CDR3: TGTGCCACCAGCAGCGTGAGGACTCTCGGAGGCACTGAAGCTTTCTTT. This translates into CATSSVRTLGGTEAFF. The full variable domain, its missing parts supplied by reference TRBV15 and TRBJ1-1, is DAMVIQNPRYQVTQFGKPVTLSCSQTLNHNVMYWYQQKSSQAPKLLFHYYDKDFNNEADTPDNFQSRRPNTSFCFLDIRSPGLGDTAMYLCATSSVRTLGGTEAFFGQGTRLTVV.

This clonotype has a count of ten or more. V and J are TRBV28 and TRBJ1-1, with D possibly being TRBD1 (5 bases). Trimming removed 6 bases from V and 1 base from J, with 24 bases in between. CDR1 and CDR2 (germline): MDHEN, SYDVKM. There are 18 residues in the CDR3. The CDR3 here is CASSKPRIRDRENTEAFF. The CDR3 nucleotides are TGTGCCAGCAGCAAACCGCGGATTCGAGACAGAGAGAACACTGAAGCTTTCTTT.

This clonotype has a count of ten or more. This chain joins TRBV30 and TRBJ1-5; D is perhaps TRBD1 (5 bases). V gave up 5 bases and J gave up 8 bases, with 16 bases separating them. This CDR3 region has 13 residues. CDR1 is GTSNPN, CDR2 SVGIG, per germline (reference sequence). CDR3 protein: CAWAAGPLEPQHF. The CDR3 nucleotides are TGTGCCTGGGCGGCGGGGCCCTTAGAGCCCCAGCATTTT.

The chain combines TRBV9 with TRBJ2-1; D possibly corresponds to TRBD1 (5 bases). This CDR3 has 16 residues. From germline, CDR1 is SGDLS and CDR2 YYNGEE. Trimming took 0 bases from V and 2 from J, leaving 12 bases between them. The CDR3 reads CASSVGGGSPYNEQFF. The CDR3 region has the DNA TGTGCCAGCAGCGTAGGGGGCGGTTCACCCTACAATGAGCAGTTCTTC.

The rearrangement uses TRBV5-4 and TRBJ2-7; maybe TRBD1 (6 bases). Germline CDR1 and CDR2: SGHNT and YYREEE (reference sequence). This CDR3 comprises 15 residues. Trimming pared 2 bases from V and 5 bases from J, leaving 17 bases between. CDR3 DNA: TGTGCCAGCAGCTTACAGGGCCATGCCGGTAACGAGCAGTACTTC. Translated, it gives CASSLQGHAGNEQYF.

V gene TRBV6-1 combines with J gene TRBJ2-7; TRBD1 might be the D (5 bases). Germline values: CDR1 MNHNS, CDR2 SASEGT. The V gene lost 1 base and the J gene lost 3 bases, with 13 bases spanning the gap. The CDR3 sequence is 15 residues long. The CDR3, as DNA: TGTGCCAGCAGTGAAGGCCCAAGACAGAACTACGAGCAGTACTTC. As protein: CASSEGPRQNYEQYF.

The CDR3, as DNA: TGTGCCAGTAAGAACGGAGAGAACACTGAAGCTTTCTTT. This translates into CASKNGENTEAFF. This chain uses TRBV19 with TRBJ1-1; D not resolved. The length of the CDR3 is 13 residues. The germline CDR1 and CDR2 sequences are LNHDA and SQIVND (reference sequence). Trimming removed 7 bases at V and 1 base at J, with 10 bases between. Full variable domain (outside the CDR3, taken from reference TRBV19 and TRBJ1-1): DGGITQSPKYLFRKEGQNVTLSCEQNLNHDAMYWYRQDPGQGLRLIYYSQIVNDFQKGDIAEGYSVSREKKESFPLTVTSAQKNPTAFYLCASKNGENTEAFFGQGTRLTVV.

This clonotype was observed a handful of times. Without the conserved terminal phenylalanine or tryptophan, this CDR3 likely stems from a read error. This chain's CDR3 is CASSFGSQAYEQYL. DNA for the CDR3: TGTGCCAGCAGTTTCGGGTCTCAGGCCTACGAGCAGTACCTC. The gene calls are TRBV6-5 and TRBJ2-7, with unresolved D. Germline CDR1 reads MNHEY; CDR2 reads SVGAGI. The germline V and J ends were trimmed by 4 bases and 2 bases, with 12 bases remaining between them. The CDR3 totals 14 residues.

This chain links TRBV25-1 with TRBJ2-1, with TRBD2 matching over 8 bases. Germline assignment: CDR1 MGHDK and CDR2 SYGVNS. V shed 5 bases and J 10 bases; nucleotides not matched to a gene: 7. The CDR3 extends over 13 amino acids. The CDR3, as DNA: TGTGCCAGCAGTTCGGCGGGACTAGTAGAGCAGTTCTTC. Protein: CASSSAGLVEQFF.

The gene calls are TRBV5-6 and TRBJ1-1; the D is unclear. The germline CDR1 and CDR2 sequences are SGHDT and YYEEEE. The germline V and J ends were trimmed by 2 bases and 5 bases, with 19 bases remaining between them. This CDR3 region has 16 residues. CDR3 sequence (DNA): TGTGCCAGCAGCTTTAGGTCGCGGATATTTGGGACTGAAGCTTTCTTT. This gives the protein CASSFRSRIFGTEAFF.

The sample holds a few counts of this clonotype. V and J are TRBV20-1 and TRBJ2-1; 13 nucleotides align to TRBD2. The CDR3 extends over 17 amino acids. Germline V gives CDR1 DFQATT, CDR2 SNEGSKA (reference sequence). V dropped 0 bases and J dropped 8; count of bases not matched to a gene: 10. The CDR3 DNA follows: TGCAGTGCTAGAGATATAACTAGCGGGAGGGCATGGGATGAGCAGTTCTTC. Its translation: CSARDITSGRAWDEQFF.

The chain combines TRBV3-1 with TRBJ2-5; 8 nucleotides match TRBD2. Germline CDR1 reads LGHDT; CDR2 reads YNNKEL (reference sequence). This CDR3 spans 13 amino acids. Germline trimming cut 1 base from V and 10 bases from J; bases unmatched to any gene: 5. CDR3 coding DNA: TGTGCCAGCAGCCAAGCTAGCGGGCGAATCCAGTACTTC. Protein product: CASSQASGRIQYF.

This clonotype turned up a few times. This sequence joins TRBV6-1 and TRBJ1-1; tentative D call: TRBD1 (5 bases). Looked up from germline, CDR1 is MNHNS and CDR2 is SASEGT. Deletions cut 7 bases from V and 4 bases from J, with 10 bases between. The CDR3 has 12 residues. CDR3 region: CASKNRGTEAFF. Here the CDR3 DNA reads TGTGCCAGCAAGAATAGGGGCACTGAAGCTTTCTTT.

This clonotype was counted between two and nine times. The CDR3, as DNA: TGTGCCAGCAGCTTAGCGCAGGATAGCGGGAGCACAGATACGCAGTATTTT. Its protein product is CASSLAQDSGSTDTQYF. The chain has TRBV7-9 and TRBJ2-3; 7 positions agree with TRBD2. Losses at the gene ends were 0 bases for V and 0 bases for J; bases not matched to a gene: 6. This CDR3 comprises 17 residues. In germline, CDR1 is SEHNR, CDR2 FQNEAQ (reference sequence).

The V and J genes are TRBV28 and TRBJ2-7; TRBD1 matches 9 bases. CDR3 length: 16 residues. Germline CDR1 reads MDHEN; CDR2 reads SYDVKM. J was trimmed by 5 bases and V by 3 bases; bases with no gene match: 11. The CDR3 sequence: CASSLAGDRALHEQYF. As DNA, the CDR3 is TGTGCCAGCAGTTTGGCCGGGGACAGGGCTCTCCACGAGCAGTACTTC.

The chain joins TRBV6-2 or TRBV6-3 to TRBJ2-2, with 7 positions matching TRBD2. The CDR3 runs 14 residues. Per the germline V gene, CDR1 is MNHEY and CDR2 is SVGEGT. J gave up 2 bases and V 8 bases, and 5 bases lay outside the gene matches. The CDR3 DNA is TGTGCCAGCGGGGGGAGGGCCAACACCGGGGAGCTGTTTTTT. Protein product: CASGGRANTGELFF.

The chain combines TRBV5-6 with TRBJ1-2, with unresolved D. V lost 0 bases and J lost 3, with 15 bases in between. The CDR3 covers 16 residues. Germline CDR1 SGHDT, CDR2 YYEEEE. The CDR3 is CASSLATSSYHYGYTF. DNA of the CDR3: TGTGCCAGCAGCTTGGCGACGTCTAGTTACCACTATGGCTACACCTTC.

This clonotype was detected many times. The rearrangement links TRBV12-5 to TRBJ2-5, with D tentatively TRBD1 (6 bases). Germline-derived CDR1 and CDR2 are LGHNT and FRNRAP. The CDR3 is made up of 14 amino acids. Trimming removed 1 base at V and 2 bases at J, with 8 bases between. The CDR3 coding sequence is TGTGCTAGTGGTTTGGGGACAGTACAAGAGACCCAGTACTTC. Protein sequence: CASGLGTVQETQYF.

In this sample, this clonotype turned up a few times. The rearrangement joins TRBV6-1 to TRBJ2-2; unclear D gene. Germline lookup yields CDR1 MNHNS and CDR2 SASEGT. The ends were cut back, 7 bases at V and 1 base at J, with 10 bases in the middle. The CDR3 is made up of 14 amino acids. The CDR3 nucleotides read TGTGCCAGCACCGGGCGTTTGAACACCGGGGAGCTGTTTTTT. Amino acids: CASTGRLNTGELFF.

In its sample, this clonotype was seen many times. The CDR3 loop is CASSLRPQAQYF. Written as DNA, the CDR3 is TGTGCCAGCAGCCTCAGACCGCAGGCGCAGTATTTT. The rearrangement links TRBV7-8 to TRBJ2-3; D gene uncertain. From germline, CDR1 is SGHVS and CDR2 FQNEAQ. Between the trimmed V and J ends, which lost 5 bases and 10 bases, there was a span of 13 bases. CDR3 length: 12 amino acids.

This chain connects TRBV7-2 to TRBJ2-5, with 11 bases aligning to TRBD2. The J segment lost 1 base and the V segment lost 4 bases, leaving 5 bases of the junction unmatched. The germline CDR1 and CDR2 sequences are SGHTA and FQGNSA. The CDR3 has 16 amino acids. Here the CDR3 DNA reads TGTGCCAGCAGCTCGGGACTAGCGGACCCCCAAGAGACCCAGTACTTC. It translates to CASSSGLADPQETQYF.